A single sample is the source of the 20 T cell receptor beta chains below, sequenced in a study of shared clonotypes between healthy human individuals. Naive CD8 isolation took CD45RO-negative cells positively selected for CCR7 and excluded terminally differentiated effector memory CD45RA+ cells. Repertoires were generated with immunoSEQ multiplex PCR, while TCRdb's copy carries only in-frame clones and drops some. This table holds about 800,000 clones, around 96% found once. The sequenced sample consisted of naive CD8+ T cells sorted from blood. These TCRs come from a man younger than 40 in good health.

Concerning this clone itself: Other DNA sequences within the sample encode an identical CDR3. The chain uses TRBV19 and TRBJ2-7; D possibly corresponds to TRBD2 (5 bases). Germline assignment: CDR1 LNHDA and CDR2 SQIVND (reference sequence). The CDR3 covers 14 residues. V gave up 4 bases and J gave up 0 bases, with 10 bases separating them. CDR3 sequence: CASSSGLSSYEQYF. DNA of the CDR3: TGTGCCAGTAGTAGTGGACTCAGCTCCTACGAGCAGTACTTC.

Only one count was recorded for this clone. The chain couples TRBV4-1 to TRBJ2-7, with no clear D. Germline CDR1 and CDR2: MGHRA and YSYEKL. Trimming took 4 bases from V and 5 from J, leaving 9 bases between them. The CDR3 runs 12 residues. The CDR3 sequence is CASSLDLNEQYF. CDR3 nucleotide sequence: TGCGCCAGCAGCCTCGACCTGAACGAGCAGTACTTC.

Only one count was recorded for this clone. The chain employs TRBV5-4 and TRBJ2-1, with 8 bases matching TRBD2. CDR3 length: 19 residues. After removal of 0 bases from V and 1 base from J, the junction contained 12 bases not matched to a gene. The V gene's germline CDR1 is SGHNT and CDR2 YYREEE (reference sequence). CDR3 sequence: CASSLAGGSGGTSYNEQFF. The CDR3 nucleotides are TGTGCCAGCAGCTTGGCCGGCGGCAGCGGGGGTACTTCCTACAATGAGCAGTTCTTC.

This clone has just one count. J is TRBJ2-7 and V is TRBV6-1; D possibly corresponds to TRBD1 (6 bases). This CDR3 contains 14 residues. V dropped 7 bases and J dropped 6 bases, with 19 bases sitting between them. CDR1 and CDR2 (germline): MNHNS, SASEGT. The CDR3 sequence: CASKIQGTLREQYF. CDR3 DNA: TGTGCCAGCAAAATACAGGGAACGCTTCGCGAGCAGTACTTC.

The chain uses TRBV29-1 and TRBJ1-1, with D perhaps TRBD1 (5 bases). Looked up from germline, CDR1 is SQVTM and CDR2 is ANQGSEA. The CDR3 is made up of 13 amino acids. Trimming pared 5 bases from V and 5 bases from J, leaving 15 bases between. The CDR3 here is CSVLRGELTEAFF. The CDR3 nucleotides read TGCAGCGTTCTAAGGGGAGAGTTGACTGAAGCTTTCTTT.

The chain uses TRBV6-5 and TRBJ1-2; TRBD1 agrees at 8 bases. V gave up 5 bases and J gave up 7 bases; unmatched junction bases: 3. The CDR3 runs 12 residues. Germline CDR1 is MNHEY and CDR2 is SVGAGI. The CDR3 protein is CASSQDRVGYTF. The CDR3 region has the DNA TGTGCCAGCAGTCAGGACAGGGTTGGCTACACCTTC.

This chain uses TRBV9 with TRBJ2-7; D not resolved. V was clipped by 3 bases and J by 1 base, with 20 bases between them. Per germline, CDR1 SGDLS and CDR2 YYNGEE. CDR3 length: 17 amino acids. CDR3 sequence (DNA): TGTGCCAGCAGCGGGGAAGGCGTAGGTCCTCCTTCCTACGAGCAGTACTTC. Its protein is CASSGEGVGPPSYEQYF.

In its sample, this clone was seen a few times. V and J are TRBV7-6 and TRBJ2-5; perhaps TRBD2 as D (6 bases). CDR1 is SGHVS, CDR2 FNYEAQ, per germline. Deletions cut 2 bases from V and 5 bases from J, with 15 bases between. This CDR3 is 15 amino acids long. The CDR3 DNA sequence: TGTGCCAGCAGCTTATATGGGGGACTCGGGGAGACCCAGTACTTC. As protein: CASSLYGGLGETQYF.

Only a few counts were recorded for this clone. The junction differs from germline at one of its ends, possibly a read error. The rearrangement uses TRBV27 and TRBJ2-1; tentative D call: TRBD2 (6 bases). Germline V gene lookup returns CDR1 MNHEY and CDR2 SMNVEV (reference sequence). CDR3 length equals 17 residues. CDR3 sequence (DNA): TGTGCCAGCAGTTTATCGGGAAGACGGGACTCCCACAATGAGCAGTTCTTC. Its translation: CASSLSGRRDSHNEQFF.

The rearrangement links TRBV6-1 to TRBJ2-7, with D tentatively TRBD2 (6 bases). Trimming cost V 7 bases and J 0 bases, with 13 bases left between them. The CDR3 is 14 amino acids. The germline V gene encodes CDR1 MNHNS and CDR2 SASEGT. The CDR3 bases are TGTGCCAGCAACCGGGAGCGCCGCTCCTACGAGCAGTACTTC. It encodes CASNRERRSYEQYF.

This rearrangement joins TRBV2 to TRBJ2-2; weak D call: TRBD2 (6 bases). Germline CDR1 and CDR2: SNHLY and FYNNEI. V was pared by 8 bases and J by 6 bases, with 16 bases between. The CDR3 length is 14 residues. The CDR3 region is CASFNGGKSGELFF. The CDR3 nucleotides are TGTGCCAGCTTTAACGGGGGAAAGTCCGGGGAGCTGTTTTTT. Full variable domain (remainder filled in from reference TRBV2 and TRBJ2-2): EPEVTQTPSHQVTQMGQEVILRCVPISNHLYFYWYRQILGQKVEFLVSFYNNEISEKSEIFDDQFSVERPDGSNFTLKIRSTKLEDSAMYFCASFNGGKSGELFFGEGSRLTVL.

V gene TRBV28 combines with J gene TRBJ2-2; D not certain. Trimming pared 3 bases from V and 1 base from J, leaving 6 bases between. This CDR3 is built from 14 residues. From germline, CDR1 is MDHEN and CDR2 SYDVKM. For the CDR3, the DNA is TGTGCCAGCAGTTTCGTTGAGAACACCGGGGAGCTGTTTTTT. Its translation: CASSFVENTGELFF.

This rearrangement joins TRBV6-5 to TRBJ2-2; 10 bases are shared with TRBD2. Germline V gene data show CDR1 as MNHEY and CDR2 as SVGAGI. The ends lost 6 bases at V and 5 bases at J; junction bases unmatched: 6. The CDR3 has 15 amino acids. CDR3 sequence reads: CASSSLAGLTGELFF. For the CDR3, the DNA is TGTGCCAGCAGCTCACTAGCGGGGTTGACCGGGGAGCTGTTTTTT.

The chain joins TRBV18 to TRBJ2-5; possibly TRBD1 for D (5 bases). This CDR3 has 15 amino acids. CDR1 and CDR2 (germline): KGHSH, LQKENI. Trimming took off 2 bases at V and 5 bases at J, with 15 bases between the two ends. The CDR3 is CASSPDDSQVETQYF. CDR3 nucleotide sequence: TGTGCCAGCTCACCAGATGACAGTCAGGTCGAGACCCAGTACTTC.

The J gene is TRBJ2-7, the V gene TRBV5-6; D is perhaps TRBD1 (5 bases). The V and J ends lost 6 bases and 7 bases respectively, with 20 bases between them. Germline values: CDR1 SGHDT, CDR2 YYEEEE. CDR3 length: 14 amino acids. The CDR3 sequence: CASNPGQGVREQYF. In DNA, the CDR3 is TGTGCCAGCAACCCTGGCCAGGGCGTTCGAGAGCAGTACTTC.

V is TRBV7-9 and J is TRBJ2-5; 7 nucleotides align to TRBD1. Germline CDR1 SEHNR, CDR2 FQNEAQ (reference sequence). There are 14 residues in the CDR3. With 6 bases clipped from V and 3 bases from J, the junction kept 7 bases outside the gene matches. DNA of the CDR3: TGTGCCAGCAGACCGACAGGGTCGGAAGAGACCCAGTACTTC. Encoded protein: CASRPTGSEETQYF.

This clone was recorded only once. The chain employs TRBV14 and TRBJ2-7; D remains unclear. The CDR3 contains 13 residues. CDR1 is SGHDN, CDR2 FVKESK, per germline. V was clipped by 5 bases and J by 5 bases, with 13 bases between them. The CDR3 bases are TGTGCCAGCAGCAACGGGTACTTCAACGAGCAGTACTTC. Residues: CASSNGYFNEQYF.

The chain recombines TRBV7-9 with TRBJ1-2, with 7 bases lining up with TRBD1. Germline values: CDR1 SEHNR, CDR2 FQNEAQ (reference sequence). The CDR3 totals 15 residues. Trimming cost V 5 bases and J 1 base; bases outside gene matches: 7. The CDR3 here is CASSPGQLLNYGYTF. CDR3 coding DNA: TGTGCCAGCAGCCCGGGACAGCTCCTTAACTATGGCTACACCTTC.

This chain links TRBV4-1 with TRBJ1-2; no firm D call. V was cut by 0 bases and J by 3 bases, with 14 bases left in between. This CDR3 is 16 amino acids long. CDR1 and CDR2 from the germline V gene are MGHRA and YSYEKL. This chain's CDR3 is CASSQDQAGSHYGYTF. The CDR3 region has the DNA TGCGCCAGCAGCCAAGATCAAGCAGGATCCCACTATGGCTACACCTTC.

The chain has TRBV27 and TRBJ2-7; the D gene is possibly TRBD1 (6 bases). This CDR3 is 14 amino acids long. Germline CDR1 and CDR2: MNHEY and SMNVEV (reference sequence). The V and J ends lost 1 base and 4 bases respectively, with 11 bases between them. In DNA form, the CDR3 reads TGTGCCAGCAGTTTATATCCGAGGGGGTACGAGCAGTACTTC. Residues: CASSLYPRGYEQYF.